This entry describes one T cell receptor beta chain. Its antigen is still unknown. Germline V gene data show CDR1 as KGHSH and CDR2 as LQKENI. The CDR3 is 17 amino acids. V was cut by 1 base and J by 6 bases, with 21 bases left in between. This sample is part of a study of cytomegalovirus exposure and HLA in healthy donors. General study results and limits: There were a few CMV-associated chains whose specificity for CMV antigens was confirmed in vitro. The classifier reportedly diagnosed cytomegalovirus status with high sensitivity and specificity.

Among the donors, all were healthy bone marrow donors. PCR used 60 Vbeta primers and 13 Jbeta primers. Repertoires were generated with immunoSEQ multiplex PCR, while TCRdb's copy carries only in-frame clones and drops some. Recorded for this sample: 150,000 or so clones. The sequencing input was PBMCs. V and J are TRBV18 and TRBJ1-1; TRBD1 might be the D (6 bases). The TCR originated in a woman aged 45-59 years in good health and CMV-seronegative. CDR3: CASSPQGQFQADPEAFF. The CDR3 DNA is TGTGCCAGCTCACCACAGGGACAATTCCAAGCGGACCCTGAAGCTTTCTTT.